Shown below are 25 T cell receptor beta chains from a single sample sequenced in a study of blood T cell repertoires in COVID-19 (dated by TCRdb to 2020 to 2021). The library was built by means of the immunoSEQ multiplex PCR assay. Entries here come from immuneACCESS through TCRdb and include only in-frame sequences with V and J called. Some clones fail to appear in such tables; in the studies checked, an unresolved V gene covers under half of the shortfall, and the cause of the remainder is unknown. The sample has around 380,000 clones on record, roughly 86% of them singletons. The ten largest clones take up 1% to 1.5% of the sample. Sample: PBMCs or T cells enriched from blood (not recorded which). The source is a man between 25 and 39 years old who had recovered from COVID-19.

This chain connects TRBV6-5 to TRBJ2-2, with a possible D match to TRBD2 (6 bases). The germline V gene has CDR1 MNHEY and CDR2 SVGAGI. The CDR3 length is 15 residues. V lost 8 bases and J lost 7, with 20 bases in between. CDR3 DNA sequence: TGTGCCAGCCTCGAGCGGAGGGGCGCGGTCGGGGAGCTGTTTTTT. Encoded protein: CASLERRGAVGELFF.

This clone was observed a single time. This chain joins TRBV5-5 and TRBJ2-7; D is unclear. V shed 7 bases and J shed 3 bases, with 17 bases lying between them. The CDR3 runs to 14 residues. Germline-derived CDR1 and CDR2 are SGHKS and YYEKEE (reference sequence). CDR3 in DNA: TGTGCCAGCTCTCGGGTGACGTCCTTCTACGAGCAGTACTTC. As protein: CASSRVTSFYEQYF.

J is TRBJ2-3 and V is TRBV4-2, with TRBD1 identical over 10 bases. J lost 4 bases, V lost 0 bases, and 4 bases had no gene match. The V gene's germline CDR1 is LGHNA and CDR2 YNFKEQ. There are 16 residues in the CDR3. CDR3 in DNA: TGTGCCAGCAGCCAAGATGGGGACAGGGGAGCAGATACGCAGTATTTT. It yields the protein CASSQDGDRGADTQYF.

The gene calls are TRBV6-5 and TRBJ1-1; TRBD1 is a possible D gene (5 bases). This CDR3 spans 14 amino acids. Between the trimmed V and J ends, which lost 6 bases and 1 base, there was a span of 12 bases. Germline CDR1 and CDR2: MNHEY and SVGAGI. DNA for the CDR3: TGTGCCAGCAGACGCATTACAGGGAACACTGAAGCTTTCTTT. It translates to CASRRITGNTEAFF.

V gene TRBV6-5 combines with J gene TRBJ1-1; D is unclear. V was pared by 4 bases and J by 1 base, with 13 bases between. The CDR3 is made up of 15 amino acids. Germline V gives CDR1 MNHEY, CDR2 SVGAGI. CDR3 nucleotide sequence: TGTGCCAGCAGTTTCGACCGGGGAAAGAACACTGAAGCTTTCTTT. Translation: CASSFDRGKNTEAFF.

The chain couples TRBV12-5 to TRBJ2-2, with 9 bases identical to TRBD2. Looked up from germline, CDR1 is LGHNT and CDR2 is FRNRAP. After removal of 1 base from V and 4 bases from J, the junction contained 1 base not matched to a gene. This CDR3 has 15 residues. The CDR3 DNA reads as TGTGCTAGTGGTTTGGGACTAGCGGTCACCGGGGAGCTGTTTTTT. It is translated as CASGLGLAVTGELFF.

The CDR3 loop reads CASSGWTGYRNEQFF. Here the CDR3 DNA reads TGTGCCAGCAGTGGCTGGACAGGGTACCGCAATGAGCAGTTCTTC. The chain has TRBV27 and TRBJ2-1, with 8 bases fitting TRBD1. The CDR3 sequence is 15 residues long. After removal of 5 bases from V and 6 bases from J, the junction contained 9 bases not matched to a gene. Germline V CDR1 and CDR2: MNHEY, SMNVEV (reference sequence).

The genes are TRBV3-1 (or the pseudogene TRBV3-2) and TRBJ1-2, with TRBD1 as a possible D gene (6 bases). The CDR3 length is 15 residues. The germline V gene encodes CDR1 LGHDT and CDR2 YNNKEL (reference sequence). V shed 1 base and J shed 5 bases, with 14 bases lying between them. CDR3 in amino acids: CASSQGRGALYGYTF. The CDR3 region has the DNA TGTGCCAGCAGCCAAGGCCGGGGGGCGCTATATGGCTACACCTTC.

In its sample, this clone was seen a few times. This chain connects TRBV7-9 to TRBJ1-3, with TRBD1 matching 8 bases. This CDR3 is 16 amino acids long. Losses at the gene ends were 5 bases for V and 4 bases for J; bases not matched to a gene: 10. Germline V gives CDR1 SEHNR, CDR2 FQNEAQ (reference sequence). The CDR3 reads CASSPTTGGSGNTIYF. In DNA, the CDR3 is TGTGCCAGCAGCCCGACAACAGGGGGATCAGGAAACACCATATATTTT. The whole variable domain, filled in from reference TRBV7-9 and TRBJ1-3, reads DTGVSQNPRHKITKRGQNVTFRCDPISEHNRLYWYRQTLGQGPEFLTYFQNEAQLEKSRLLSDRFSAERPKGSFSTLEIQRTEQGDSAMYLCASSPTTGGSGNTIYFGEGSWLTVV.

The CDR3 coding sequence is TGTGCCAGCAGGACTGGGACAGCGAACACTGAAGCTTTCTTT. Translated, it gives CASRTGTANTEAFF. The rearrangement links TRBV6-6 to TRBJ1-1; 7 bases fit TRBD1. This CDR3 spans 14 amino acids. Germline CDR1 reads MNHNY; CDR2 reads SVGAGI (reference sequence). The V gene end was trimmed by 6 bases and the J gene end by 1 base; junction bases not matched to a gene: 5.

This chain's CDR3 is CASSFGGKTEAFF. In DNA form, the CDR3 reads TGTGCCAGCAGCTTTGGGGGGAAGACTGAAGCTTTCTTT. The chain couples TRBV7-2 to TRBJ1-1, with D possibly TRBD1 on 5 matching bases. The V gene lost 3 bases and the J gene lost 5 bases, with 10 bases spanning the gap. The CDR3 runs 13 residues. Germline values: CDR1 SGHTA, CDR2 FQGNSA. Together with reference TRBV7-2 and TRBJ1-1, the CDR3 gives the full variable domain: GAGVSQSPSNKVTEKGKDVELRCDPISGHTALYWYRQSLGQGLEFLIYFQGNSAPDKSGLPSDRFSAERTGGSVSTLTIQRTQQEDSAVYLCASSFGGKTEAFFGQGTRLTVV.

Only a few counts were recorded for this clone. This rearrangement joins TRBV6-1 to TRBJ1-5; maybe TRBD1 (5 bases). Deletions cut 3 bases from V and 2 bases from J, with 8 bases between. CDR1 MNHNS and CDR2 SASEGT come from the germline V gene. CDR3 length: 14 residues. CDR3 sequence (DNA): TGTGCCAGCAGTGAGGCCAGGGGCAATCAGCCCCAGCATTTT. Its translation is CASSEARGNQPQHF.

The rearrangement joins TRBV7-3 to TRBJ2-5; TRBD1 is a possible D gene (5 bases). Germline V gene data show CDR1 as SGHTA and CDR2 as FQGTGA. This CDR3 spans 18 amino acids. V lost 5 bases and J 2 bases, leaving 24 bases between the germline ends. The CDR3 DNA is TGTGCCAGCAGCCCGACAGAGGATGATAGTAGCCATCAAGAGACCCAGTACTTC. Translation: CASSPTEDDSSHQETQYF.

The chain employs TRBV4-3 and TRBJ1-1, with D unclear. Deletions cut 0 bases from V and 2 bases from J, with 22 bases between. From germline, CDR1 is LGHNA and CDR2 YSLEER. This CDR3 contains 19 residues. The DNA for the CDR3 is TGCGCCAGCAGCCAAGATTCTCCGGGTCGGAGCGGAGGAAACACTGAAGCTTTCTTT. Encoded protein: CASSQDSPGRSGGNTEAFF.

V usage is TRBV6-5 and J usage is TRBJ2-7; 12 bases line up with TRBD1. Germline V gives CDR1 MNHEY, CDR2 SVGAGI. The CDR3 length is 15 residues. V shed 6 bases, J shed 5 bases, and the junction held 8 bases outside the gene matches. The CDR3 loop reads CASSQPGTGGNEQYF. The CDR3 DNA is TGTGCCAGCAGCCAGCCCGGGACAGGGGGCAACGAGCAGTACTTC.

This chain joins TRBV9 and TRBJ1-1, with 7 bases identical to TRBD1. Germline V gene lookup returns CDR1 SGDLS and CDR2 YYNGEE. The CDR3 runs to 15 residues. Trimming took 4 bases from V and 0 from J; bases not matched to a gene: 6. The CDR3 nucleotides read TGTGCCAGCAGCCCGGTCACAGGGGTGAACACTGAAGCTTTCTTT. Its protein product is CASSPVTGVNTEAFF.

The chain couples TRBV5-1 to TRBJ2-4, with D maybe TRBD1 (5 bases). The CDR3 is made up of 15 amino acids. With 4 bases removed from V and 1 base from J, the gap between germline ends came to 12 bases. Germline values: CDR1 SGHRS, CDR2 YFSETQ. CDR3 sequence reads: CASSEGDTAKNIQYF. The CDR3 nucleotides are TGCGCCAGCAGCGAAGGGGATACGGCCAAAAACATTCAGTACTTC.

This clone was seen only once. The chain joins TRBV6-5 to TRBJ2-7; 9 nucleotides line up with TRBD1. Losses at the gene ends were 6 bases for V and 7 bases for J; bases not matched to a gene: 10. From germline, CDR1 is MNHEY and CDR2 SVGAGI. The CDR3 loop spans 14 amino acids. The CDR3 here is CASSSGQGNGEQYF. The CDR3, as DNA: TGTGCCAGCAGCTCCGGACAGGGGAATGGGGAGCAGTACTTC.

V usage is TRBV7-8 and J usage is TRBJ2-1; 11 bases are shared with TRBD2. V gave up 5 bases and J gave up 5 bases; unmatched junction bases: 8. Germline loops: CDR1 SGHVS, CDR2 FQNEAQ. The CDR3 runs 16 residues. The CDR3: CASSGPSGGIDNEQFF. CDR3 sequence (DNA): TGTGCCAGCAGCGGCCCTAGCGGGGGGATCGACAATGAGCAGTTCTTC. Using reference TRBV7-8 and TRBJ2-1 for the parts outside the CDR3, the full variable domain is GAGVSQSPRYKVAKRGQDVALRCDPISGHVSLFWYQQALGQGPEFLTYFQNEAQLDKSGLPSDRFFAERPEGSVSTLKIQRTQQEDSAVYLCASSGPSGGIDNEQFFGPGTRLTVL.

This sequence joins TRBV6-1 and TRBJ1-1; D unclear. Per germline, CDR1 MNHNS and CDR2 SASEGT. The ends were cut back, 3 bases at V and 0 bases at J, with 8 bases in the middle. This CDR3 contains 14 residues. CDR3 in DNA: TGTGCCAGCAGTGAGGGCCCGCTGAACACTGAAGCTTTCTTT. Protein sequence: CASSEGPLNTEAFF.

The chain uses TRBV19 and TRBJ1-2, with a possible D match to TRBD1 (5 bases). Germline CDR1 is LNHDA and CDR2 is SQIVND (reference sequence). The CDR3 spans 12 residues. V lost 7 bases to trimming and J lost 4 bases, with 10 bases between them. CDR3 amino acids: CASTGGFYGYTF. DNA of the CDR3: TGTGCCAGTACTGGGGGGTTCTATGGCTACACCTTC.

V is TRBV24-1 and J is TRBJ2-1; TRBD1 is a possible D gene (6 bases). The CDR3 covers 14 residues. Trimming removed 4 bases from V and 4 bases from J, with 10 bases in between. The germline V gene has CDR1 KGHDR and CDR2 SFDVKD. The CDR3 sequence is CATSDSGTYNEQFF. CDR3 nucleotides: TGTGCCACCAGTGACTCCGGGACATACAATGAGCAGTTCTTC.

This chain joins TRBV5-5 and TRBJ1-5, with D perhaps matching TRBD1 (6 bases). CDR3 length equals 16 residues. CDR1 and CDR2 from the germline V gene are SGHKS and YYEKEE (reference sequence). Trimming left V 0 bases short and J 6 bases short, with 16 bases between. In nucleotides, the CDR3 is TGTGCCAGCAGCTTGGCGCCGGACAGTCGGGGTCAGCCCCAGCATTTT. It codes for CASSLAPDSRGQPQHF.

J is TRBJ1-1 and V is TRBV12-3 or TRBV12-4, with TRBD1 identical over 8 bases. Trimming took 6 bases from V and 4 from J; bases not matched to a gene: 4. CDR3 length: 13 residues. CDR3: CASRFQGATEAFF. CDR3 nucleotide sequence: TGTGCCAGCAGATTCCAGGGGGCCACTGAAGCTTTCTTT.

The genes are TRBV7-2 and TRBJ1-1, with D perhaps TRBD1 (5 bases). This CDR3 contains 17 residues. CDR1 SGHTA and CDR2 FQGNSA come from the germline V gene. V shed 4 bases and J shed 4 bases, with 22 bases lying between them. The CDR3 is CASSSNAGFWFSTEAFF. CDR3 bases: TGTGCCAGCAGCTCTAACGCAGGGTTTTGGTTCTCCACTGAAGCTTTCTTT.